Shown below are 21 T cell receptor beta chains from a single sample sequenced in a study of T-cell memory formation after mild COVID-19. TCRdb re-called the 5' RACE reads with MiXCR, one entry per CDR3 protein. The sample contains under 450,000 distinct CDR3 sequences, 23% of which appear only once. The sample was PBMCs or a T cell subset sorted from them (not recorded which). The source of these receptors is an adult woman who had mild COVID-19 (a few samples of this study predate the infection). Cell type and time point are not known.

The rearrangement uses TRBV6-5 and TRBJ2-3; D remains ambiguous. Germline V gives CDR1 MNHEY, CDR2 SVGAGI. V was pared by 5 bases and J by 1 base, with 19 bases between. CDR3 length: 17 residues. CDR3: CASSPRSRVRGTDTQYF. DNA for the CDR3: TGTGCCAGCAGTCCTCGATCCCGGGTTAGGGGCACAGATACGCAGTATTTT.

This clonotype was picked up a small number of times. This rearrangement joins TRBV5-1 to TRBJ2-5; TRBD1 might be the D (5 bases). The CDR3 runs to 13 residues. V shed 6 bases and J shed 5 bases, with 14 bases lying between them. Per the germline V gene, CDR1 is SGHRS and CDR2 is YFSETQ. The CDR3 nucleotides read TGCGCCAGCAAGCAGGGTAGCAAGGAGACCCAGTACTTC. This translates into CASKQGSKETQYF.

The chain uses TRBV6-2 or TRBV6-3 and TRBJ1-2; TRBD1 is a possible D gene (5 bases). CDR1 MNHEY and CDR2 SVGEGT come from the germline V gene. The CDR3 covers 14 residues. Trimming left V 5 bases short and J 8 bases short, with 18 bases between. CDR3 DNA: TGTGCCAGCAGTGGTTCCCCGAGGGGTGAGGGCTACACCTTC. Translated, it gives CASSGSPRGEGYTF.

The rearrangement joins TRBV5-4 to TRBJ2-2, with D maybe TRBD1 (5 bases). The V gene lost 0 bases and the J gene lost 4 bases, with 13 bases spanning the gap. The CDR3 contains 16 residues. Germline CDR1 SGHNT, CDR2 YYREEE (reference sequence). CDR3 DNA: TGTGCCAGCAGCTTGGAGGCAGGGCCGCCCACCGGGGAGCTGTTTTTT. This encodes CASSLEAGPPTGELFF.

This rearrangement joins TRBV5-6 to TRBJ2-5; 7 nucleotides agree with TRBD1. The junction had 7 bases not matched to a gene; V was cut back by 0 bases and J by 2 bases. CDR1 is SGHDT and CDR2 is YYEEEE in the germline V gene. The CDR3 is made up of 16 amino acids. CDR3 loop: CASSLVLWGQQETQYF. CDR3 bases: TGTGCCAGCAGCTTGGTTCTTTGGGGACAGCAAGAGACCCAGTACTTC.

In its sample, this clonotype was seen a few times. J is TRBJ2-7 and V is TRBV12-3 or TRBV12-4; D is uncertain. This CDR3 region has 12 residues. V shed 3 bases and J shed 6 bases, with 9 bases lying between them. DNA for the CDR3: TGTGCCAGCAGTTTCGACCGATTCGAGCAGTACTTC. Translation: CASSFDRFEQYF.

This clonotype was found a few times. Here the CDR3 reads CSARSSSGLAGGTDTQYF. CDR3 sequence (DNA): TGCAGTGCTAGATCCTCCTCGGGGCTAGCGGGGGGCACAGATACGCAGTATTTT. This chain joins TRBV20-1 and TRBJ2-3, with 10 bases identical to TRBD2. Germline CDR1 reads DFQATT; CDR2 reads SNEGSKA (reference sequence). With 2 bases clipped from V and 1 base from J, the junction kept 12 bases outside the gene matches. CDR3 length: 18 residues.

The rearrangement links TRBV5-4 to TRBJ2-3, with 11 bases matching TRBD2. The CDR3 spans 16 residues. With V trimmed by 5 bases and J by 0 bases, 5 bases remained unmatched. The germline gives CDR1 SGHNT, CDR2 YYREEE (reference sequence). CDR3 DNA: TGTGCCAGCAGACCAGGGACTAGCGGTAGCACAGATACGCAGTATTTT. Translated, it gives CASRPGTSGSTDTQYF.

This clonotype came up a few times. The genes are TRBV5-6 and TRBJ2-3; no definite D call. CDR1 and CDR2 (germline): SGHDT, YYEEEE. The CDR3 runs 14 residues. V gave up 5 bases and J gave up 3 bases, with 13 bases separating them. The CDR3 here is CASSSRSWTDTQYF. CDR3 in DNA: TGTGCCAGCAGTTCGCGCTCTTGGACAGATACGCAGTATTTT.

A remark on this clonotype: One end of the junction does not line up with germline, which may come from a read error. The CDR3 bases are TGTTCCAGCAGCTTAGGGGGGACCTCTGGGGCCAACGTCCTGACTTTC. Translation: CSSSLGGTSGANVLTF. The chain joins TRBV7-9 to TRBJ2-6; perhaps D is TRBD1 or TRBD2 (6 bases each). The CDR3 is 16 amino acids. Germline CDR1 and CDR2: SEHNR and FQNEAQ (reference sequence).

V and J are TRBV12-3 or TRBV12-4 and TRBJ2-2; D remains unclear. The CDR3 has 16 residues. Trimming removed 5 bases at V and 3 bases at J, with 16 bases between. The CDR3 here is CASSDPLNPDTGELFF. The CDR3, as DNA: TGTGCCAGCAGTGACCCCTTAAATCCGGACACCGGGGAGCTGTTTTTT.

The V and J genes are TRBV10-3 and TRBJ2-1; unclear D gene. The CDR3 contains 13 residues. V was cut by 7 bases and J by 5 bases, with 12 bases left in between. CDR1 and CDR2 (germline): ENHRY, SYGVKD. In nucleotides, the CDR3 is TGTGCCATCACCAACGTGGCCGACAATGAGCAGTTCTTC. Residues: CAITNVADNEQFF.

This chain uses TRBV11-3 with TRBJ2-5; D might be TRBD1 or TRBD2, each matching 5 bases. Per the germline V gene, CDR1 is SGHNT and CDR2 is YENEEA. This CDR3 has 15 amino acids. The V end was cut by 1 base, the J end by 5 bases, with 14 bases between. The CDR3 DNA follows: TGTGCCAGCAGCTTAGCTCCTACGGGGCCTGAGACCCAGTACTTC. Amino acid sequence: CASSLAPTGPETQYF.

The rearrangement links TRBV10-3 to TRBJ1-2, with D possibly matching TRBD1 (6 bases). The ends were cut back, 7 bases at V and 14 bases at J, with 23 bases in the middle. Germline CDR1 reads ENHRY; CDR2 reads SYGVKD. This CDR3 spans 13 amino acids. CDR3 coding DNA: TGTGCCATCAACGCCCGGGACAAGGATCTGGGGACCTTC. It codes for CAINARDKDLGTF.

In its sample, this clonotype was seen a few times. The rearrangement links TRBV3-1 to TRBJ2-7, with TRBD2 matching over 11 bases. V gave up 1 base and J gave up 4 bases; unmatched junction bases: 3. Germline assignment: CDR1 LGHDT and CDR2 YNNKEL (reference sequence). The CDR3 contains 15 residues. CDR3 protein: CASSQVPSGGYEQYF. The CDR3 DNA reads TGTGCCAGCAGCCAAGTCCCTAGCGGGGGGTACGAGCAGTACTTC.

The chain employs TRBV7-9 and TRBJ2-3; D is unresolved. The germline V gene encodes CDR1 SEHNR and CDR2 FQNEAQ (reference sequence). Trimming removed 8 bases at V and 0 bases at J, with 12 bases between. The CDR3 spans 14 residues. CDR3 region: CASETRSSTDTQYF. The CDR3 coding sequence is TGTGCCAGCGAGACCCGTTCTAGCACAGATACGCAGTATTTT. The whole variable domain, remainder taken from reference TRBV7-9 and TRBJ2-3, is DTGVSQNPRHKITKRGQNVTFRCDPISEHNRLYWYRQTLGQGPEFLTYFQNEAQLEKSRLLSDRFSAERPKGSFSTLEIQRTEQGDSAMYLCASETRSSTDTQYFGPGTRLTVL.

Only a few counts were recorded for this clonotype. The rearrangement links TRBV3-1 to TRBJ2-1; a possible D gene is TRBD2 (6 bases). The CDR3 is 15 residues long. Germline assignment: CDR1 LGHDT and CDR2 YNNKEL (reference sequence). V lost 4 bases, J lost 6 bases, and 16 bases lay in between. The CDR3 nucleotides read TGTGCCAGCAGCCCGTCCAAGGGAGGCTTCAATGAGCAGTTCTTC. It encodes CASSPSKGGFNEQFF.

This clonotype was seen a few times. This sequence joins TRBV9 and TRBJ2-1, with 9 bases fitting TRBD2. CDR1 SGDLS and CDR2 YYNGEE come from the germline V gene. Losses at the gene ends were 4 bases for V and 5 bases for J; bases not matched to a gene: 7. The CDR3 is 15 amino acids. CDR3 loop: CASSPRVAGDNEQFF. The CDR3 DNA is TGTGCCAGCAGCCCCAGGGTAGCGGGAGACAATGAGCAGTTCTTC.

The chain has TRBV4-1 and TRBJ1-2; D gene unclear. V gave up 2 bases and J gave up 2 bases, with 15 bases separating them. Germline V gene lookup returns CDR1 MGHRA and CDR2 YSYEKL. This CDR3 contains 16 residues. In nucleotides, the CDR3 is TGCGCCAGCAGCCAAACCTCCTTGGCCCAAAACTATGGCTACACCTTC. It is translated as CASSQTSLAQNYGYTF.

This clonotype was picked up many times. The chain is built from TRBV7-8 and TRBJ1-1, with a tentative D call TRBD1 (5 bases). Germline CDR1 SGHVS, CDR2 FQNEAQ. With 6 bases removed from V and 0 bases from J, the gap between germline ends came to 14 bases. CDR3 length: 15 amino acids. CDR3 nucleotides: TGTGCCAGCAGGTCCTCCGGGGCTTTGAACACTGAAGCTTTCTTT. Amino acids: CASRSSGALNTEAFF.

This clonotype appeared a few times. This chain uses TRBV12-3 or TRBV12-4 with TRBJ2-7; a weak D match, TRBD2 (5 bases). The CDR3 sequence is 13 residues long. Trimming removed 3 bases at V and 5 bases at J, with 11 bases between. In nucleotides, the CDR3 is TGTGCCAGCAGTTTGCGAGGGAGCAACGAGCAGTACTTC. This sequence encodes CASSLRGSNEQYF.